These T cell receptor beta chains were read from a single sample in a study of T cell responses to AZD1222 COVID-19 vaccine. TCRdb's table, derived via immunoSEQ multiplex PCR, lists solely in-frame clones and lacks some. The sample has around 150,000 clones; under 95% are singletons. Sample: peripheral blood, taken 28 days after the second AZD1222 dose. These receptors were obtained from an adult who received the AZD1222 COVID-19 vaccine. CDR3s include the opening cysteine and the closing phenylalanine or tryptophan. A D gene is named only where the DNA matches it firmly. A row's size may be missing; if present it is once, few, many or a size class.

J	D	V	size	DNA	CDR3
TRBJ1-2	TRBD1	TRBV28	-	TGTGCCAGCAGCCTGACAGGGATCTATGGCTACACCTTC	CASSLTGIYGYTF
TRBJ2-3	-	TRBV3-1/TRBV3-2	-	TGTGCCAGCAGCCAAGATGTTGCCACAGATACGCAGTATTTT	CASSQDVATDTQYF
TRBJ2-6	-	TRBV9	-	TGTGCCAGCAGGTTCCGCTCTGGGGCCAACGTCCTGACTTTC	CASRFRSGANVLTF
TRBJ1-2	-	TRBV7-9	-	TGTGCCAGCAGCTTAGGACAGGAACCCCTTCTTTTC	CASSLGQEPLLF
TRBJ2-1	TRBD2	TRBV7-2	-	TGTGCCAGCACCCTAGTCGGGGGGGCCGGGAATGAGCAGTTCTTC	CASTLVGGAGNEQFF
TRBJ2-2	-	TRBV19	-	TGTGCCAGTATAATGAGGGAAGAAAACACCGGGGAGCTGTTTTTT	CASIMREENTGELFF
TRBJ2-7	TRBD2	TRBV19	-	TGTGCCAGTAGCTTGGGACTAGCGCGATACGAGCAGTACTTC	CASSLGLARYEQYF
TRBJ1-4	-	TRBV3-1/TRBV3-2	-	TGTGCCAGCAGCCAAGAGACAGACGGGGCAAAACTGTTTTTT	CASSQETDGAKLFF
TRBJ1-1	-	TRBV5-8	-	TGTGCCAGCAGCCTTCATCTCCGGGGGGGAAACTTGAACACTGAAGCTTTCTTT	CASSLHLRGGNLNTEAFF
TRBJ1-6	-	TRBV5-6	-	TGTGCCAGCAGCTTGTTGGAGTTCTATAATTCACCCCTCCACTTT	CASSLLEFYNSPLHF
TRBJ2-1	-	TRBV7-2	once	TGTGCCAGCAGCTCCCAACAGGGAAGTGCCTACAATGAGCAGTTCTTC	CASSSQQGSAYNEQFF
TRBJ1-2	-	TRBV27	once	TGTGCCAGCAGTCCCCAAAAAAATAACTATGGCTACACCTTC	CASSPQKNNYGYTF
TRBJ1-1	TRBD1	TRBV4-3	-	TGCGCCAGCAGCCGCGGGACAGCCAACACTGAAGCTTTCTTT	CASSRGTANTEAFF
TRBJ2-7	TRBD2	TRBV7-9	-	TGTGCCAGCAGCCGCCCGGGACTAGCGGGAAGGTACGAGCAGTACTTC	CASSRPGLAGRYEQYF
TRBJ1-1	TRBD1	TRBV4-1	-	TGCGCCAGCAGCCAGGGACAGATGAACACTGAAGCTTTCTTT	CASSQGQMNTEAFF
TRBJ1-2	-	TRBV7-9	-	TGTGCCAGCAGCCCCTTAGAGACACCTGGGGACTATGGCTACACCTTC	CASSPLETPGDYGYTF
TRBJ1-1	TRBD1	TRBV19	-	TGTGCCAGTAGTGGACAGGGGAGAGATGTGGACACTGAAGCTTTCTTT	CASSGQGRDVDTEAFF